The clone carrying this TCR beta chain was recorded only once. What it recognizes is unknown. Looked up from germline, CDR1 is SGHRS and CDR2 is YFSETQ. The CDR3 covers 16 residues. The V gene end was trimmed by 7 bases and the J gene end by 1 base; junction bases not matched to a gene: 7. This specimen belongs to a study of T cells after posttransplantation cyclophosphamide. Findings of the study overall: Blood and skin or GI T cell repertoires showed limited TRB overlap. Later post-transplant blood repertoires were often dominated by donor CD8+ memory clones.

Profiling relied on immunoSEQ multiplex PCR, and the TCRdb table lists in-frame clones only, not all of them. The table records 25,000 to 30,000 clones, about nine tenths of them present only once. This sequence joins TRBV5-1 and TRBJ2-6, with TRBD1 identical over 8 bases. The receptor was derived from a middle-aged man. Sequenced sample: PBMCs. The DNA for the CDR3 is TGCGCCAGCCAGGGGGCTCCTGCTTCTGGGGCCAACGTCCTGACTTTC. Amino acid sequence: CASQGAPASGANVLTF. Complete variable domain (other parts from reference TRBV5-1 and TRBJ2-6): KAGVTQTPRYLIKTRGQQVTLSCSPISGHRSVSWYQQTPGQGLQFLFEYFSETQRNKGNFPGRFSGRQFSNSRSEMNVSTLELGDSALYLCASQGAPASGANVLTFGAGSRLTVL.